This T cell receptor (beta chain) was captured by sequencing in a study of blood T cells in healthy people across ages. General study points: The authors considered diversity estimates from one million T cells to be underestimates. A roughly linear fall in TCR beta diversity per million T cells was seen with increasing age.

About this clonotype itself: Its antigen is currently unknown.

The CDR3 length is 15 residues. V lost 6 bases and J 7 bases, leaving 16 bases between the germline ends. Alongside a J-beta primer mix, a sample-barcoded 5' primer served in a second PCR lasting roughly 7 to 12 cycles. Carrying 12 random nucleotides, a template-switch adaptor labeled each individual cDNA molecule. The study obtained at least 3 million CDR3-containing paired-end reads from every sample. TCRdb reanalysed the 5' RACE reads using MiXCR and keeps one entry per CDR3 protein. This sample has about 1.4 million distinct CDR3 sequences; 45% to 70% occur once, and the top ten carry 6.7%. The TCR comes from a man between 18 and 29 years old in good health. V gene TRBV12-3 or TRBV12-4 combines with J gene TRBJ1-6; D ambiguous. Sample: blood. The CDR3 is CASSRWRQSNSPLHF. CDR3 DNA: TGTGCCAGCAGCCGATGGAGGCAGAGCAATTCACCCCTCCACTTT.